The 26 T cell receptor beta chains given below trace back to one sample, sequenced in a study of T-cell memory formation after mild COVID-19. Using its own MiXCR run on the 5' RACE reads, TCRdb lists one record per CDR3 protein. This table has under 300,000 distinct CDR3 sequences, roughly 10% appearing once. The specimen sequenced was PBMCs or a T cell subset sorted from them (not recorded which). These receptor sequences come from a man in his late teens or twenties who had mild COVID-19 (a few samples of this study predate the infection). Cell type and time point are not known.

This clonotype was counted only a few times. This sequence joins TRBV7-3 and TRBJ2-1; D might be TRBD1 (6 bases). V gave up 5 bases and J gave up 3 bases, with 14 bases separating them. This CDR3 is 15 amino acids long. Germline-derived CDR1 and CDR2 are SGHTA and FQGTGA. The CDR3 loop is CASSPPGAIYNEQFF. CDR3 in DNA: TGTGCCAGCAGCCCACCAGGGGCCATCTACAATGAGCAGTTCTTC.

This clonotype was seen ten or more times. V gene TRBV12-3 or TRBV12-4 combines with J gene TRBJ2-5, with D possibly matching TRBD1 (6 bases). Trimming took 4 bases from V and 4 from J, leaving 13 bases between them. The CDR3 length is 14 residues. CDR3 sequence: CASSSPGVRETQYF. As DNA, the CDR3 is TGTGCCAGCAGTTCTCCAGGGGTCCGAGAGACCCAGTACTTC.

This clonotype was counted a few times. Here the CDR3 DNA reads TGTGCCACCAGCAGAGTGCGGGGAACCTACAATGAGCAGTTCTTC. It translates to CATSRVRGTYNEQFF. The chain is built from TRBV15 and TRBJ2-1, with D tentatively TRBD2 (6 bases). CDR3 length: 15 residues. V lost 1 base to trimming and J lost 2 bases, with 9 bases between them. Germline V gene lookup returns CDR1 LNHNV and CDR2 YYDKDF (reference sequence).

This clonotype was seen just once. This chain links TRBV6-2 or TRBV6-3 with TRBJ2-1; 8 nucleotides agree with TRBD1. CDR3 length equals 14 residues. Germline trimming cut 5 bases from V and 8 bases from J; bases unmatched to any gene: 8. The V gene's germline CDR1 is MNHEY and CDR2 SVGEGT. The chain's CDR3 is CASSPRTGMDEQFF. The CDR3 DNA follows: TGTGCCAGCAGTCCCAGGACAGGGATGGATGAGCAGTTCTTC.

In this sample, this clonotype turned up a few times. V gene TRBV5-5 combines with J gene TRBJ2-2; 8 positions match TRBD2. Per the germline V gene, CDR1 is SGHKS and CDR2 is YYEKEE (reference sequence). The CDR3 consists of 16 residues. V shed 1 base and J 6 bases; nucleotides not matched to a gene: 8. In DNA form, the CDR3 reads TGTGCCAGCAGCTTGTCGTCTAGCGGGTGGGCCGGGGAGCTGTTTTTT. Protein product: CASSLSSSGWAGELFF.

CDR3 loop: CASSSHQGRRTEAFF. The CDR3 DNA reads as TGTGCCAGCAGCTCACACCAGGGTCGTCGGACTGAAGCTTTCTTT. V gene TRBV13 combines with J gene TRBJ1-1, with a tentative D call TRBD1 (5 bases). Trimming took 4 bases from V and 5 from J, leaving 17 bases between them. CDR1 PRHDT and CDR2 FYEKMQ come from the germline V gene (reference sequence). CDR3 length: 15 amino acids.

The sample holds a few counts of this clonotype. The J gene is TRBJ2-3, the V gene TRBV7-9, with D unclear. V dropped 5 bases and J dropped 6 bases, with 18 bases sitting between them. Looked up from germline, CDR1 is SEHNR and CDR2 is FQNEAQ (reference sequence). The CDR3 covers 15 residues. CDR3 sequence: CASSPSGRPEDTQYF. The CDR3 DNA reads TGTGCCAGCAGCCCCTCCGGTCGCCCCGAGGATACGCAGTATTTT.

This clonotype has more than one count but fewer than ten. The rearrangement links TRBV12-3 or TRBV12-4 to TRBJ1-1; tentatively, D is TRBD1 (5 bases). V was shortened by 6 bases and J by 11 bases, with 16 bases between the two germline ends. The CDR3 has 12 amino acids. The CDR3 sequence: CASSPGPREAFF. CDR3 DNA sequence: TGTGCCAGCAGCCCGGGACCCCGGGAGGCTTTCTTT.

This clonotype was recorded a few times. The chain employs TRBV4-2 and TRBJ1-1, with 8 bases matching TRBD1. The V and J ends lost 3 bases and 5 bases, in that order; junction bases with no gene match: 14. Germline CDR1 is LGHNA and CDR2 is YNFKEQ. The CDR3 is made up of 17 amino acids. In DNA, the CDR3 is TGTGCCAGCAGCCAGCAACGACAGGGGCGAAGGGGTACTGAAGCTTTCTTT. Protein: CASSQQRQGRRGTEAFF.

This clonotype was picked up a small number of times. J is TRBJ2-3 and V is TRBV11-2, with D possibly matching TRBD2 (6 bases). Per the germline V gene, CDR1 is SGHAT and CDR2 is FQNNGV. The V end was cut by 1 base, the J end by 12 bases, with 8 bases between. This CDR3 has 11 amino acids. Written as DNA, the CDR3 is TGTGCCAGCAGCTTAGCGGGGGTTCAGTATTTT. Translation: CASSLAGVQYF.

This clonotype was observed a handful of times. The rearrangement joins TRBV5-1 to TRBJ1-6, with a tentative D call TRBD1 (6 bases). From germline, CDR1 is SGHRS and CDR2 YFSETQ. V was cut by 2 bases and J by 9 bases, with 9 bases left in between. This CDR3 is built from 13 residues. This CDR3 is CASSFGGSSPLHF. The CDR3 DNA sequence: TGCGCCAGCAGCTTCGGGGGCAGTTCACCCCTCCACTTT.

CDR3 DNA sequence: TGTGCCAGCAGCCGACTAGCGGGGGAAGGTTGGGAGACCCAGTACTTC. It is translated as CASSRLAGEGWETQYF. J is TRBJ2-5 and V is TRBV7-2, with 12 bases matching TRBD2. Germline V CDR1 and CDR2: SGHTA, FQGNSA. CDR3 size: 16 residues. J lost 5 bases, V lost 5 bases, and 9 bases had no gene match.

This clonotype has only a few counts. The rearrangement links TRBV28 to TRBJ2-7; D not resolved. Germline V gene sequence: CDR1 MDHEN, CDR2 SYDVKM. The V gene lost 7 bases and the J gene lost 0 bases, with 7 bases spanning the gap. CDR3 length equals 12 residues. CDR3 coding DNA: TGTGCCAGCACCGAAAGCTCCTACGAGCAGTACTTC. It translates to CASTESSYEQYF.

This clonotype was counted between two and nine times. V and J are TRBV7-6 and TRBJ2-2; perhaps TRBD1 as D (6 bases). Trimming shortened V by 5 bases and J by 2 bases, and 12 bases separated the two germline ends. The CDR3 contains 15 residues. The germline V gene encodes CDR1 SGHVS and CDR2 FNYEAQ. CDR3 bases: TGTGCCAGCAGCCTAACAGGGTCCAACACCGGGGAGCTGTTTTTT. Its protein is CASSLTGSNTGELFF.

This clonotype was detected only a few times. V usage is TRBV4-1 and J usage is TRBJ1-1; D unresolved. The V end was cut by 0 bases, the J end by 1 base, with 12 bases between. The CDR3 loop spans 16 amino acids. Germline lookup yields CDR1 MGHRA and CDR2 YSYEKL. Written as DNA, the CDR3 is TGCGCCAGCAGCCAAGATATTACCCGCCGGAACACTGAAGCTTTCTTT. It specifies CASSQDITRRNTEAFF.

The chain uses TRBV7-6 and TRBJ1-2; D is uncertain. Per germline, CDR1 SGHVS and CDR2 FNYEAQ. The CDR3 consists of 16 residues. Trimming shortened V by 5 bases and J by 4 bases, and 20 bases separated the two germline ends. The CDR3 loop is CASSPTQWQPLYGYTF. The CDR3 DNA reads as TGTGCCAGCAGCCCCACCCAGTGGCAGCCGCTCTATGGCTACACCTTC.

J is TRBJ1-4 and V is TRBV15, with TRBD1 as a possible D gene (5 bases). Trimming shortened V by 4 bases and J by 8 bases, and 20 bases separated the two germline ends. The germline V gene encodes CDR1 LNHNV and CDR2 YYDKDF (reference sequence). CDR3 size: 16 residues. DNA for the CDR3: TGTGCCACCAGCATCCCTCGGGGCGCCGGTGTGGAAAAACTGTTTTTT. It codes for CATSIPRGAGVEKLFF.

V gene TRBV4-1 combines with J gene TRBJ2-5; D is perhaps TRBD1 (5 bases). V lost 0 bases to trimming and J lost 5 bases, with 16 bases between them. CDR3 length: 16 amino acids. Germline V lookup: CDR1 MGHRA, CDR2 YSYEKL. In DNA, the CDR3 is TGCGCCAGCAGCCAAGATTGGGGCAGGAGCTTGGAGACCCAGTACTTC. Translating gives CASSQDWGRSLETQYF.

This clonotype has a handful of counts. This chain links TRBV12-3 or TRBV12-4 with TRBJ2-1, with D hard to call. There are 11 residues in the CDR3. V shed 6 bases and J shed 8 bases, with 8 bases lying between them. The chain's CDR3 is CASRLVDEQFF. CDR3 bases: TGTGCCAGCAGGCTAGTGGATGAGCAGTTCTTC.

The V gene is TRBV28, the J gene TRBJ2-5; TRBD1 might be the D (5 bases). This CDR3 comprises 15 residues. Trimming removed 3 bases from V and 2 bases from J, with 13 bases in between. CDR1 is MDHEN and CDR2 is SYDVKM in the germline V gene. The CDR3 region is CASSLFAGRQETQYF. The CDR3 nucleotides are TGTGCCAGCAGTTTGTTTGCAGGGCGACAAGAGACCCAGTACTTC.

The chain carries TRBV4-1 and TRBJ2-5; D gene unclear. This CDR3 is built from 14 residues. The V gene lost 5 bases and the J gene lost 4 bases, with 14 bases spanning the gap. Germline values: CDR1 MGHRA, CDR2 YSYEKL. The CDR3 region is CASSDKDVLETQYF. CDR3 bases: TGCGCCAGCAGCGACAAAGACGTTCTAGAGACCCAGTACTTC.

This clonotype was detected a few times. CDR3 bases: TGCGCCAGCAGCTTGGTGGTCACAGCCTATAATGGCTACACCTTC. Translated, it gives CASSLVVTAYNGYTF. The J gene is TRBJ1-2, the V gene TRBV5-1, with D uncertain. V was pared by 0 bases and J by 6 bases, with 15 bases between. The CDR3 has 15 amino acids. Germline CDR1 reads SGHRS; CDR2 reads YFSETQ.

This clonotype has more than one count but fewer than ten. The gene calls are TRBV6-2 or TRBV6-3 and TRBJ2-2, with 10 bases identical to TRBD1. The CDR3 runs to 15 residues. The V segment lost 5 bases and the J segment 7 bases; nucleotides outside the gene matches: 7. Germline CDR1 is MNHEY and CDR2 is SVGEGT. This CDR3 is CASSPGTGVIGELFF. Written as DNA, the CDR3 is TGTGCCAGCAGTCCCGGGACAGGGGTGATCGGGGAGCTGTTTTTT.

CDR3 DNA: TGCAGTGCTAGTCGGGAAAGCATCGGGAAGACCCAGTACTTC. Protein product: CSASRESIGKTQYF. The V call is TRBV20-1, the J call TRBJ2-5; perhaps TRBD2 as D (5 bases). With 3 bases removed from V and 6 bases from J, the gap between germline ends came to 17 bases. CDR3 length equals 14 residues. Germline V gives CDR1 DFQATT, CDR2 SNEGSKA (reference sequence).

This clonotype was seen repeatedly, ten times or more. V is TRBV20-1 and J is TRBJ2-5; 7 bases map to TRBD1. Germline CDR1 and CDR2: DFQATT and SNEGSKA (reference sequence). The CDR3 totals 14 residues. V lost 4 bases to trimming and J lost 5 bases; unmatched junction nucleotides: 10. CDR3: CSAITRGGWETQYF. In DNA, the CDR3 is TGCAGTGCTATTACGAGAGGGGGCTGGGAGACCCAGTACTTC.

V and J are TRBV11-2 and TRBJ2-5; D gene uncertain. Germline V gene data show CDR1 as SGHAT and CDR2 as FQNNGV. CDR3 length equals 13 residues. Trimming stripped 6 bases from V and 2 bases from J, with 10 bases between. The CDR3 nucleotides are TGTGCCAGCAGTCACGACCCTCAAGAGACCCAGTACTTC. Translated, it gives CASSHDPQETQYF.